These 16 T cell receptor beta chains came from one sample sequenced in a study of shared clonotypes between healthy human individuals. Profiling relied on immunoSEQ multiplex PCR, and the TCRdb table lists in-frame clones only, not all of them. The table has about 770,000 clones, over 60% seen once. The sequenced sample was memory CD4+ T cells sorted from blood. Subset indicated: CD45RA-negative fraction. The receptors stem from a woman younger than 45 in good health.

In regard to this clone: The same CDR3 also results from other DNA sequences found in this sample. J is TRBJ1-1 and V is TRBV5-5; 7 bases map to TRBD1. The CDR3 totals 13 residues. V shed 3 bases, J shed 5 bases, and the junction held 4 bases outside the gene matches. Germline values: CDR1 SGHKS, CDR2 YYEKEE (reference sequence). The CDR3 DNA reads TGTGCCAGCAGCTCGCAGGGGGATACTGAAGCTTTCTTT. Translating it yields CASSSQGDTEAFF.

The sample holds one count of this clone. The CDR3 reads CAISETGQETQYF. CDR3 DNA: TGTGCCATCAGTGAGACAGGGCAAGAGACCCAGTACTTC. V usage is TRBV10-3 and J usage is TRBJ2-5, with D possibly matching TRBD1 (6 bases). CDR3 size: 13 residues. V shed 2 bases and J shed 2 bases, with 6 bases lying between them. Germline values: CDR1 ENHRY, CDR2 SYGVKD.

V is TRBV18 and J is TRBJ2-1, with TRBD1 matching over 9 bases. The trim removed 6 bases at V and 7 bases at J, leaving 10 bases unmatched. This CDR3 contains 15 residues. Per germline, CDR1 KGHSH and CDR2 LQKENI. CDR3 bases: TGTGCCAGCTCCCCAGCGGGGACAGGGATGAATGAGCAGTTCTTC. It codes for CASSPAGTGMNEQFF.

This clone has ten or more counts. The chain couples TRBV28 to TRBJ2-7; D not certain. The CDR3 extends over 11 amino acids. V lost 11 bases to trimming and J lost 6 bases, with 14 bases between them. From germline, CDR1 is MDHEN and CDR2 SYDVKM. The CDR3 here is CASAAAREQYF. The DNA for the CDR3 is TGTGCCTCCGCCGCGGCGCGCGAGCAGTACTTC.

The gene calls are TRBV5-1 and TRBJ1-1; D is ambiguous. This CDR3 is 15 amino acids long. Per germline, CDR1 SGHRS and CDR2 YFSETQ. V lost 0 bases and J lost 3, with 12 bases in between. The CDR3 DNA reads TGCGCCAGCAGCTTGGCGTCCGGAGGAGACACTGAAGCTTTCTTT. As protein: CASSLASGGDTEAFF.

The CDR3 coding sequence is TGTGCCTGGAGTCGATCCCGGTGGCTTGGCTACACCTTC. Protein product: CAWSRSRWLGYTF. The V gene is TRBV30, the J gene TRBJ1-2; D unresolved. Germline CDR1 reads GTSNPN; CDR2 reads SVGIG (reference sequence). CDR3 length equals 13 residues. V lost 2 bases to trimming and J lost 7 bases, with 14 bases between them.

This clone was found many times. The rearrangement joins TRBV12-5 to TRBJ2-7, with 9 bases identical to TRBD1. CDR3 size: 14 residues. V was pared by 4 bases and J by 2 bases, with 3 bases of the junction left unmatched. Germline CDR1 is LGHNT and CDR2 is FRNRAP. CDR3 loop: CASGYGTGTYEQYF. As DNA, the CDR3 is TGTGCTAGTGGTTACGGGACAGGGACCTACGAGCAGTACTTC. Full variable domain (missing parts from reference TRBV12-5 and TRBJ2-7): DARVTQTPRHKVTEMGQEVTMRCQPILGHNTVFWYRQTMMQGLELLAYFRNRAPLDDSGMPKDRFSAEMPDATLATLKIQPSEPRDSAVYFCASGYGTGTYEQYFGPGTRLTVT.

This clone was observed many times. This chain uses TRBV7-3 with TRBJ2-1; possible D gene TRBD2, 6 bases. V was cut by 5 bases and J by 8 bases, with 16 bases left in between. This CDR3 region has 14 residues. Germline V gene lookup returns CDR1 SGHTA and CDR2 FQGTGA. CDR3 nucleotide sequence: TGTGCCAGCAGCCTTCTGACTAGATCCGATGAGCAGTTCTTC. Residues: CASSLLTRSDEQFF.

This clone has just a few counts. The rearrangement links TRBV27 to TRBJ2-3; no clear D gene. From germline, CDR1 is MNHEY and CDR2 SMNVEV (reference sequence). CDR3 length equals 14 residues. The V gene lost 2 bases and the J gene lost 1 base, with 7 bases spanning the gap. In nucleotides, the CDR3 is TGTGCCAGCAGTTTACGGTGGGGCACAGATACGCAGTATTTT. It codes for CASSLRWGTDTQYF.

The chain combines TRBV2 with TRBJ2-7; 7 bases are a match to TRBD1. This CDR3 has 13 amino acids. Germline CDR1 and CDR2: SNHLY and FYNNEI. Trimming removed 7 bases from V and 5 bases from J; junction bases left unmatched: 8. Here the CDR3 reads CASTPLRGNEQYF. In DNA form, the CDR3 reads TGTGCCAGCACCCCCCTCAGGGGGAACGAGCAGTACTTC.

This clone has only a few counts. The chain couples TRBV28 to TRBJ1-4, with D maybe TRBD1 (6 bases). Germline CDR1 and CDR2: MDHEN and SYDVKM. Trimming stripped 5 bases from V and 4 bases from J, with 11 bases between. The CDR3 is made up of 14 amino acids. This CDR3 reads CASSIKQGNEKLFF. The CDR3 nucleotides read TGTGCCAGCAGTATAAAACAGGGTAATGAAAAACTGTTTTTT.

In the case of this clone: A read error is possible here, since a much larger clone lies one base away. The genes are TRBV5-4 and TRBJ2-5; D not certain. CDR3 length: 11 residues. The V gene's germline CDR1 is SGHNT and CDR2 YYREEE (reference sequence). CDR3 coding DNA: TGCGCCAGCAGCCAACGGGAGACCCAGTACTTC. It translates to CASSQRETQYF.

The sample holds a few counts of this clone. The chain joins TRBV6-5 to TRBJ1-5; 8 bases line up with TRBD1. The trim removed 7 bases at V and 2 bases at J, leaving 7 bases unmatched. Per germline, CDR1 MNHEY and CDR2 SVGAGI. This CDR3 contains 15 residues. In nucleotides, the CDR3 is TGTGCCAGCACCAGGACAGGGCTTGGCAATCAGCCCCAGCATTTT. Protein sequence: CASTRTGLGNQPQHF.

The genes are TRBV10-2 and TRBJ2-1; D ambiguous. Trimming cost V 0 bases and J 8 bases, with 11 bases left between them. Germline CDR1 is WSHSY and CDR2 is SAAADI. The length of the CDR3 is 14 residues. The CDR3 reads CASSESGGVDEQFF. The CDR3 nucleotides are TGCGCCAGCAGTGAGTCTGGTGGAGTCGATGAGCAGTTCTTC.

The chain combines TRBV6-6 with TRBJ1-1; D call uncertain. Per the germline V gene, CDR1 is MNHNY and CDR2 is SVGAGI (reference sequence). V was cut by 6 bases and J by 3 bases, with 8 bases left in between. The CDR3 covers 12 residues. Here the CDR3 reads CASRLGDTEAFF. DNA of the CDR3: TGTGCCAGCAGACTAGGAGACACTGAAGCTTTCTTT.

The rearrangement uses TRBV5-1 and TRBJ2-7; D uncertain. This CDR3 is built from 16 residues. Trimming removed 0 bases at V and 4 bases at J, with 17 bases between. The germline CDR1 and CDR2 sequences are SGHRS and YFSETQ. CDR3 DNA sequence: TGCGCCAGCAGCTTGGTTATCGGAGTAGCTGAGTACGAGCAGTACTTC. The encoded protein is CASSLVIGVAEYEQYF.